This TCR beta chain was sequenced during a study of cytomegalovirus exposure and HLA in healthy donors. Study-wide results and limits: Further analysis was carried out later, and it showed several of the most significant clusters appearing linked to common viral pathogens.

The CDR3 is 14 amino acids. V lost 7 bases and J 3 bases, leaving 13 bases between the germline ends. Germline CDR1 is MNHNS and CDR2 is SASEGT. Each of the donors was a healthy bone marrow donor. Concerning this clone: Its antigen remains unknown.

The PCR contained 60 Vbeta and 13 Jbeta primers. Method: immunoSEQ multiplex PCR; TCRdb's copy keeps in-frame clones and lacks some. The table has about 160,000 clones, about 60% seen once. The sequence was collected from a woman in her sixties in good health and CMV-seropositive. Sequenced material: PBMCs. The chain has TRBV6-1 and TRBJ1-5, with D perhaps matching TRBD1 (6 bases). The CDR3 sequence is CASTTDRTNQPQHF. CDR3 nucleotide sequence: TGTGCCAGCACCACCGACAGGACCAATCAGCCCCAGCATTTT.